This T cell receptor (beta chain) is from a study of blood T cell repertoires in COVID-19. About the research overall: Material from acute and convalescent COVID-19 was sourced from the United States, Italy and Spain. T cells, B-cell-depleted T cells, or PBMCs provided the cDNA or gDNA that served as material.

As processed by the authors: Reference gene primer amplification gave nucleated cell count estimates. Data came from immunoSEQ multiplex PCR; TCRdb stores just in-frame clones and leaves some out. V and J calls and clone size are those listed in that table; D and trimming were worked out from the DNA. The sample shows about 330,000 clones, roughly 82% of them seen only once. This clone was picked up one time. This TCR was sampled from a woman between 45 and 60 years old with acute or convalescent COVID-19. The sequencing sample was made of peripheral blood.

CDR3: CASSYIAGAPTDTQYF. In DNA form, the CDR3 reads TGTGCCAGCAGCTATATAGCGGGAGCCCCCACAGATACGCAGTATTTT. The chain joins TRBV7-3 to TRBJ2-3, with TRBD2 matching over 9 bases. V lost 4 bases to trimming and J lost 2 bases; unmatched junction nucleotides: 7. The CDR3 has 16 amino acids. In germline, CDR1 is SGHTA, CDR2 FQGTGA.